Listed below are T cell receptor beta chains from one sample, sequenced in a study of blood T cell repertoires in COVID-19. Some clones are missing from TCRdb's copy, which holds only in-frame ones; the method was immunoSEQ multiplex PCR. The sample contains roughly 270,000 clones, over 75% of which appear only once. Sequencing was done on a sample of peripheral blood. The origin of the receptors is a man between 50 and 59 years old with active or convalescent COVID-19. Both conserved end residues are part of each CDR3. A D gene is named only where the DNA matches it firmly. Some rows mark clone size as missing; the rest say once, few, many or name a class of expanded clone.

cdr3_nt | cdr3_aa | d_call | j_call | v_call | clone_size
TGTGCCAGCAGCTTAAACGGGGGGCTCACAGATACGCAGTATTTT | CASSLNGGLTDTQYF | NA | TRBJ2-3 | TRBV7-3 | NA
TGTGCCAGCAGCTTAGCGAGTGTGTTCCCCGGGGGGAATGAGCAGTTCTTC | CASSLASVFPGGNEQFF | TRBD2 | TRBJ2-1 | TRBV11-1 | NA
TGCAGCGTTGACTACAGGGGGTACCAAGAGACCCAGTACTTC | CSVDYRGYQETQYF | TRBD1 | TRBJ2-5 | TRBV29-1 | NA
TGTGCCACCTTGAGAGGGGGCGAGGTGGACACTGAAGCTTTCTTT | CATLRGGEVDTEAFF | TRBD1 | TRBJ1-1 | TRBV10-3 | NA
TGTGCCAGCAGCTTGGACAGGCCTAATGAAAAACTGTTTTTT | CASSLDRPNEKLFF | TRBD1 | TRBJ1-4 | TRBV11-2 | NA
TGTGCCAGCAGTTTAGGGGGCAACTACGGGGAACTGTTTTTT | CASSLGGNYGELFF | NA | TRBJ1-4 | TRBV28 | NA
TGTGCCAGCAGCTTGGGACACCTTAGCAATCAGCCCCAGCATTTT | CASSLGHLSNQPQHF | NA | TRBJ1-5 | TRBV13 | NA
TGCGCCAGCAGTGAGAAGTTTACAGGGCACATTCCTAAAACTTATAGCAATCAGCCCCAGCATTTT | CASSEKFTGHIPKTYSNQPQHF | NA | TRBJ1-5 | TRBV10-1 | NA
TGTGCCAGTAGCCCACCTACGCGCAGCGGCTATGGCTACACCTTC | CASSPPTRSGYGYTF | NA | TRBJ1-2 | TRBV19 | NA
TGTGCCACCGAAGTTTTTGCGGGGAATTCACCCCTCCACTTT | CATEVFAGNSPLHF | NA | TRBJ1-6 | TRBV28 | few
TGTGCCAGCTCTGTCCAGGGGCGGGCTAACTATGGCTACACCTTC | CASSVQGRANYGYTF | NA | TRBJ1-2 | TRBV18 | NA
TGTGCCAGCAGCACACTAGCGCCTGAGCAGTTCTTC | CASSTLAPEQFF | TRBD2 | TRBJ2-1 | TRBV11-2 | NA
TGTGCCAGCAGTTTTCTCTCACTAGCGGGAGGAAACGAGCAGTACTTC | CASSFLSLAGGNEQYF | TRBD2 | TRBJ2-7 | TRBV6-2/TRBV6-3 | NA
TGTGCCACCAGCAGGAGCTGGGTGACAGCCCCTTATGGCTACACCTTC | CATSRSWVTAPYGYTF | NA | TRBJ1-2 | TRBV15 | NA
TGTGCCAGCACGGAGGGGAGGGATCAGCCCCAGCATTTT | CASTEGRDQPQHF | NA | TRBJ1-5 | TRBV2 | once
TGTGCCTTGGACAGGGGCGGTCAATCACCCCTCCACTTT | CALDRGGQSPLHF | TRBD1 | TRBJ1-6 | TRBV30 | NA
TGTGCCACCAGCGCCCGGGACACGACCTACGAGCAGTACTTC | CATSARDTTYEQYF | NA | TRBJ2-7 | TRBV15 | NA
TGTGCCAGCAGTGAAGCGCCCCCGGGGGTGGCGGGAGGACTTCTGGAGCAGTACTTC | CASSEAPPGVAGGLLEQYF | TRBD2 | TRBJ2-7 | TRBV2 | NA
TGTGCCAGTAGTATTGGAGGGAGGGCCCGGGATACGCAGTATTTT | CASSIGGRARDTQYF | TRBD2 | TRBJ2-3 | TRBV19 | NA
TGCAGCGTTGAAAGGGCTGGGGGGGGGACCCAGTACTTC | CSVERAGGGTQYF | TRBD2 | TRBJ2-5 | TRBV29-1 | NA
TGTGCCACCAGTCGGGGCTACGAGCAGTACTTC | CATSRGYEQYF | NA | TRBJ2-7 | TRBV24-1 | NA
TGCAGTGCTAGTGGGAGGGTGGCGGGATCCTACAATGAGCAGTTCTTC | CSASGRVAGSYNEQFF | TRBD2 | TRBJ2-1 | TRBV20-1 | NA
TGTGTCAGAAGCAAGGGAGCGGGCTCCTACAATGAGCAGTTCTTC | CVRSKGAGSYNEQFF | NA | TRBJ2-1 | TRBV7-5 | NA
TGTGCCAGCAGCTTTGACGGGTCTAGCACAGATACGCAGTATTTT | CASSFDGSSTDTQYF | NA | TRBJ2-3 | TRBV5-4 | NA
TGTGCCAGCAGCTTAGCGCAGGCAGGCCGGAGGTTCGAGCAGTACTTC | CASSLAQAGRRFEQYF | NA | TRBJ2-7 | TRBV7-8 | few
TGCGCCAGCAGCCAAGTCTGGACAGATTCTGGAAACACCATATATTTT | CASSQVWTDSGNTIYF | NA | TRBJ1-3 | TRBV4-1 | NA
TGTGCCAGCAGCCCAAGGGGACAGGGGAACACTGAAGCTTTCTTT | CASSPRGQGNTEAFF | TRBD1 | TRBJ1-1 | TRBV7-6 | NA
TGTGCCAGCAGCGTAGCCGAAGACAGGGGTGGGGCCAACGTCCTGACTTTC | CASSVAEDRGGANVLTF | TRBD1 | TRBJ2-6 | TRBV9 | NA
TGTGCCAGCAGCTTTTCTTTTAGCGTAGAGCAGTTCTTC | CASSFSFSVEQFF | NA | TRBJ2-1 | TRBV11-2 | NA
TGCGCCAGCAGCCAAGTCGGGGGGGGCCCAAACCGACTGAACACTGAAGCTTTCTTT | CASSQVGGGPNRLNTEAFF | NA | TRBJ1-1 | TRBV23-1 | NA
TGTGCCAGCTCTCCTACGACGGGGAATTCACCCCTCCACTTT | CASSPTTGNSPLHF | NA | TRBJ1-6 | TRBV18 | NA
TGTGCCAGTAGTATTCTACCAGCGGGAAAAGATACGCAGTATTTT | CASSILPAGKDTQYF | TRBD2 | TRBJ2-3 | TRBV19 | NA
TGTGCCAGCAGCTTCGTAACCAGACTGACAGATACGCAGTATTTT | CASSFVTRLTDTQYF | NA | TRBJ2-3 | TRBV5-6 | NA
TGTGCCACCAGTGCCCAGGACAGGGTGGGGACCCAGTACTTC | CATSAQDRVGTQYF | TRBD1 | TRBJ2-5 | TRBV24-1 | NA
TGTGCAAGTCGACCGGGACTAGCGGACTACAATGAGCAGTTCTTC | CASRPGLADYNEQFF | NA | TRBJ2-1 | TRBV12-2 | NA
TGCAGCGTGGGACCGGGACAAGGAAACACTGAAGCTTTCTTT | CSVGPGQGNTEAFF | NA | TRBJ1-1 | TRBV29-1 | NA
TGTGCCAGCTCAATGTATAGTGGCTACACCTTC | CASSMYSGYTF | NA | TRBJ1-2 | TRBV12-3/TRBV12-4 | once
TGTGCCAGTAGCAAGGAGACAGACAATCAGCCCCAGCATTTT | CASSKETDNQPQHF | NA | TRBJ1-5 | TRBV19 | once
TGTGCCAGCAGATTCTTGGGGGGGCTTGCCGCTTTCTTT | CASRFLGGLAAFF | NA | TRBJ1-1 | TRBV12-3/TRBV12-4 | few
TGTGCCAGCAGCCAAGATCTGGGGGACAGCGTGAACACCGGGGAGCTGTTTTTT | CASSQDLGDSVNTGELFF | TRBD1 | TRBJ2-2 | TRBV3-1/TRBV3-2 | NA
TGTGCCAGCAGCGCCCCCGCGGGGGGGGATACTGAAGCTTTCTTT | CASSAPAGGDTEAFF | NA | TRBJ1-1 | TRBV3-1/TRBV3-2 | once
TGTGCCAGCTCACGATACGGACAGCTCTACTCCTACGAGCAGTACTTC | CASSRYGQLYSYEQYF | NA | TRBJ2-7 | TRBV18 | NA
TGTGCCATCAGTGGCACTAGCAGCGAGCAGTACTTC | CAISGTSSEQYF | NA | TRBJ2-7 | TRBV10-3 | NA
TGTGCCAGCAGCTTAGCTGGGGGGAGGGGGGAGACCCAGTACTTC | CASSLAGGRGETQYF | NA | TRBJ2-5 | TRBV7-2 | NA
TGCGCCAGCAGCTTGGTAACTGGACAGGGAATTTACGAGCAGTACTTC | CASSLVTGQGIYEQYF | TRBD1 | TRBJ2-7 | TRBV5-1 | NA
TGTGCCAGCAGCCGCACCCGGGGCTATGGCTACACCTTC | CASSRTRGYGYTF | NA | TRBJ1-2 | TRBV9 | once
TGTGCCTGGAGTGTCTTACTCGCAGGCACCTTC | CAWSVLLAGTF | NA | TRBJ1-2 | TRBV30 | NA
TGTGCCAGCAGCCCCCGACAGGGGAGCTCCTACGAGCAGTACTTC | CASSPRQGSSYEQYF | TRBD1 | TRBJ2-7 | TRBV3-1/TRBV3-2 | few
TGTGCCACCAGTGATTCGGGTTTAACAGGCCTCATGAACACTGAAGCTTTCTTT | CATSDSGLTGLMNTEAFF | NA | TRBJ1-1 | TRBV24-1 | NA
TGTGCCAGCAACCAGGGGTTTAATGAAAAACTGTTTTTT | CASNQGFNEKLFF | NA | TRBJ1-4 | TRBV12-3/TRBV12-4 | NA